This T cell receptor beta chain appears in the sequencing data of a study of T cell changes during pregnancy in multiple sclerosis. The assay was immunoSEQ multiplex PCR, and TCRdb's table has in-frame clones only and misses some. The sample carries 40,000 to 50,000 clones, roughly 91% recorded once. Germline V CDR1 and CDR2: SGDLS, YYNGEE. V dropped 0 bases and J dropped 2; count of bases not matched to a gene: 6. The CDR3 loop spans 17 amino acids. This rearrangement joins TRBV9 to TRBJ2-1; 9 nucleotides line up with TRBD2. This TCR was sampled from a female donor with multiple sclerosis, enrolled in a pregnancy study. The specimen comprised CD4+ T cells from peripheral blood mononuclear cells, sampled in the third trimester of pregnancy. In DNA form, the CDR3 reads TGTGCCAGCAGCGTAGAGGGTAGCGGGGGCCCCTACAATGAGCAGTTCTTC. It yields the protein CASSVEGSGGPYNEQFF.